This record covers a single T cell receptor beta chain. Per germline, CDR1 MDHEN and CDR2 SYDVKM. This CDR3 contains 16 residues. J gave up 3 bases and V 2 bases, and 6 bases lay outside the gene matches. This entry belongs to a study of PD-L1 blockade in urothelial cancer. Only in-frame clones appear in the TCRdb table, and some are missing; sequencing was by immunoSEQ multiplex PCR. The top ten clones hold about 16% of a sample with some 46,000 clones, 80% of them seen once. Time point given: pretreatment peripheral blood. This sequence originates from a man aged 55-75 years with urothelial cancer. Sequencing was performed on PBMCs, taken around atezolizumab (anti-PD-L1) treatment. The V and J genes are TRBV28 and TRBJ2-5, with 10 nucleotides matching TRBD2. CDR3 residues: CASSLASGRVKETQYF. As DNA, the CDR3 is TGTGCCAGCAGTTTAGCTAGCGGGAGAGTGAAAGAGACCCAGTACTTC.